The rows below give T cell receptor beta chains drawn from one sample of a study of T cell responses to AZD1222 COVID-19 vaccine. Only in-frame clones appear in the TCRdb table, and some are missing; sequencing was by immunoSEQ multiplex PCR. In the table there are tens of thousands of clones, 75% to 90% of which are singletons. This specimen consisted of peripheral blood, obtained 28 days after the second AZD1222 dose. The receptors come from an adult who received the AZD1222 COVID-19 vaccine. CDR3s include the opening cysteine and the closing phenylalanine or tryptophan. The order of the fields is V gene, D gene, clone size, J gene, CDR3 protein, CDR3 DNA. D genes are given only for firm matches. Where a row states a size, it is once, few, many or the class of an expanded clone; other rows omit it.

TRBV5-5	NA	NA	TRBJ1-3	CASSWDPGTNRNTIYF	TGTGCCAGCAGCTGGGACCCCGGGACAAATAGAAACACCATATATTTT
TRBV7-2	NA	NA	TRBJ1-5	CASSIRGAQPQHF	TGTGCCAGCAGCATCAGGGGTGCTCAGCCCCAGCATTTT
TRBV28	NA	NA	TRBJ2-5	CASNPGGGLQETQYF	TGTGCCAGCAATCCGGGTGGAGGGCTCCAAGAGACCCAGTACTTC
TRBV11-2	TRBD1	NA	TRBJ1-3	CAIMGQNSGNTIYF	TGTGCCATCATGGGACAGAACTCTGGAAACACCATATATTTT
TRBV6-5	TRBD2	NA	TRBJ2-7	CASGRGRDEQYF	TGTGCCAGCGGGAGGGGTCGGGACGAGCAGTACTTC
TRBV24-1	TRBD2	NA	TRBJ2-5	CATSGREGRRETQYF	TGTGCCACCAGTGGGCGGGAGGGTCGCCGAGAGACCCAGTACTTC
TRBV28	NA	NA	TRBJ1-1	CASSPLSQGNTEAFF	TGTGCCAGCAGTCCTCTTTCCCAGGGGAACACTGAAGCTTTCTTT
TRBV18	TRBD2	NA	TRBJ2-7	CASSPSAGVGEQYF	TGTGCCAGCTCACCATCGGCGGGAGTGGGGGAGCAGTACTTC
TRBV6-2/TRBV6-3	NA	NA	TRBJ1-5	CASSSEFYQPQHF	TGTGCCAGCAGTTCTGAGTTCTATCAGCCCCAGCATTTT
TRBV5-1	TRBD1	NA	TRBJ1-1	CASSWATGLNTEAFF	TGCGCCAGCAGCTGGGCGACAGGGTTGAACACTGAAGCTTTCTTT
TRBV30	NA	NA	TRBJ1-2	CAWIRGNSNYGYTF	TGTGCCTGGATCCGGGGCAACTCAAACTATGGCTACACCTTC
TRBV30	TRBD1	NA	TRBJ1-5	CAWNRGLDQPQHF	TGTGCCTGGAACAGGGGGCTTGATCAGCCCCAGCATTTT
TRBV5-1	NA	NA	TRBJ2-5	CASSLGRETQYF	TGCGCCAGCAGCTTGGGTCGGGAGACCCAGTACTTC
TRBV11-2	TRBD1	NA	TRBJ1-4	CASSSGRGLNNEKLFF	TGTGCCAGCAGCTCGGGCAGGGGGTTAAATAATGAAAAACTGTTTTTT
TRBV5-1	TRBD1	NA	TRBJ1-1	CASGGETINTEAFF	TGCGCTTCAGGGGGGGAGACCATAAACACTGAAGCTTTCTTT
TRBV7-8	TRBD1	NA	TRBJ1-1	CASSLTGTGTTEAFF	TGTGCCAGCAGCTTGACCGGGACAGGGACCACTGAAGCTTTCTTT
TRBV7-8	NA	NA	TRBJ1-2	CASSDRRRGANYGYTF	TGTGCCAGCAGCGACCGGAGGAGGGGGGCCAACTATGGCTACACCTTC
TRBV11-3	NA	NA	TRBJ2-3	CASSLSRGPDTQYF	TGTGCCAGCAGCCTAAGTCGGGGCCCAGATACGCAGTATTTT
TRBV19	TRBD2	few	TRBJ2-7	CASSTERAGRQYF	TGTGCCAGTAGTACCGAACGAGCGGGAAGGCAGTACTTC
TRBV29-1	NA	NA	TRBJ2-3	CSHGTGVRTDTQYF	TGCAGCCATGGGACGGGGGTCCGCACAGATACGCAGTATTTT
TRBV15	NA	NA	TRBJ1-2	CATSRDRFTNYGYTF	TGTGCCACCAGCAGAGACAGGTTTACTAACTATGGCTACACCTTC
TRBV28	NA	once	TRBJ1-1	CASSLTITEAFF	TGTGCCAGCAGTTTAACGATCACTGAAGCTTTCTTT
TRBV6-5	NA	NA	TRBJ1-4	CASNYLWAANEKLFF	TGTGCCAGCAACTACTTGTGGGCGGCTAATGAAAAACTGTTTTTT
TRBV6-4	NA	NA	TRBJ2-7	CASSPGGVGEQYF	TGTGCCAGCAGCCCTGGAGGGGTTGGCGAGCAGTACTTC
TRBV7-8	TRBD1	NA	TRBJ2-7	CASSWGTGDNYEQYF	TGTGCCAGCAGCTGGGGGACAGGGGATAACTACGAGCAGTACTTC
TRBV7-2	TRBD2	NA	TRBJ2-7	CASSYTGTRGEQYF	TGTGCCAGCAGCTACACCGGGACTAGAGGCGAGCAGTACTTC
TRBV7-9	TRBD1	NA	TRBJ1-5	CASAMTGDNQPQHF	TGTGCCAGCGCGATGACAGGGGATAATCAGCCCCAGCATTTT
TRBV7-8	TRBD2	NA	TRBJ2-1	CASSPPTRASGGLGNEQFF	TGTGCCAGCAGCCCCCCAACGCGGGCTAGCGGGGGGCTTGGCAATGAGCAGTTCTTC
TRBV27	NA	few	TRBJ1-2	CASSLSAIGGNYGYTF	TGTGCCAGCAGTTTATCCGCCATCGGAGGGAACTATGGCTACACCTTC
TRBV30	NA	NA	TRBJ1-6	CAWSVNNAYNSPLHF	TGTGCCTGGAGTGTAAATAACGCCTATAATTCACCCCTCCACTTT
TRBV5-1	NA	NA	TRBJ2-5	CASSSWPALQETQYF	TGCGCCAGCAGCTCGTGGCCGGCCCTACAAGAGACCCAGTACTTC
TRBV7-2	NA	NA	TRBJ1-1	CASSLDSGRNTEAFF	TGTGCCAGCAGCTTAGACTCGGGCAGGAACACTGAAGCTTTCTTT
TRBV7-2	NA	NA	TRBJ2-5	CASSYRAQSAGRSETQYF	TGTGCCAGCAGCTACAGGGCCCAGTCAGCGGGGCGGTCAGAGACCCAGTACTTC
TRBV6-7	TRBD1	NA	TRBJ1-4	CATEGAKEKLFF	TGTGCCACCGAGGGGGCCAAGGAGAAACTGTTTTTT
TRBV5-8	NA	NA	TRBJ1-2	CASSLESEDWHTF	TGTGCCAGCAGCTTGGAGTCAGAAGACTGGCACACCTTC
TRBV7-3	TRBD2	NA	TRBJ2-1	CASSLKGGSYNEQFF	TGTGCCAGCAGCTTAAAGGGCGGGAGCTACAATGAGCAGTTCTTC
TRBV19	NA	few	TRBJ1-2	CASSGSSRGYGYTF	TGTGCCAGTAGTGGGTCCTCGAGAGGCTATGGCTACACCTTC
TRBV3-1/TRBV3-2	NA	NA	TRBJ2-4	CASSPSGVAKNIQYF	TGTGCCAGCAGCCCGAGCGGAGTAGCCAAAAACATTCAGTACTTC
TRBV5-5	NA	NA	TRBJ1-5	CASSPRDGYNQPQHF	TGTGCCAGCAGCCCCCGGGACGGATACAATCAGCCCCAGCATTTT
TRBV5-4	NA	NA	TRBJ2-1	CASSLWDNEQFF	TGTGCCAGCAGCTTGTGGGACAATGAGCAGTTCTTC
TRBV10-3	NA	few	TRBJ2-2	CAISETSANTGELFF	TGTGCCATCAGTGAGACCTCCGCGAACACCGGGGAGCTGTTTTTT
TRBV9	NA	NA	TRBJ1-3	CASSVGLKGTRDTIYF	TGTGCCAGCAGCGTAGGGCTGAAGGGGACCCGGGACACCATATATTTT
TRBV28	TRBD1	NA	TRBJ1-2	CASSLGTGGYGYTF	TGTGCCAGCAGTTTAGGGACAGGGGGATATGGCTACACCTTC
TRBV18	NA	once	TRBJ1-5	CASSLRVDQPQHF	TGTGCCAGCTCACTCCGTGTTGATCAGCCCCAGCATTTT
TRBV3-1/TRBV3-2	NA	NA	TRBJ1-2	CASSSTGNYGYTF	TGTGCCAGCAGCTCCACGGGAAACTATGGCTACACCTTC